These 14 T cell receptor beta chains were sequenced from one sample in a study of shared clonotypes between healthy human individuals. Sequenced by immunoSEQ multiplex PCR; TCRdb stores in-frame clones only, minus some. This sample has about 680,000 clones, with roughly 73% found just once. Sequenced input: memory CD4+ T cells sorted from blood. Subset here: CD45RA-negative fraction. All receptors derive from a woman aged 25 to 45 in good health.

The J gene is TRBJ2-1, the V gene TRBV7-9, with 8 bases matching TRBD2. Looked up from germline, CDR1 is SEHNR and CDR2 is FQNEAQ (reference sequence). The CDR3 sequence is 17 residues long. The V and J ends lost 4 bases and 9 bases, in that order; junction bases with no gene match: 17. CDR3 residues: CASSSSRPGTRSAEQFF. The DNA for the CDR3 is TGTGCCAGCAGCTCCAGCCGGCCCGGGACTAGATCGGCTGAGCAGTTCTTC.

The chain couples TRBV6-1 to TRBJ2-7; weak D call: TRBD2 (5 bases). The CDR3 is 13 amino acids. Germline values: CDR1 MNHNS, CDR2 SASEGT. Trimming left V 3 bases short and J 0 bases short, with 6 bases between. The CDR3 coding sequence is TGTGCCAGCAGTGATGGGAGCTCCTACGAGCAGTACTTC. Its protein is CASSDGSSYEQYF.

This rearrangement joins TRBV10-2 to TRBJ2-1; TRBD2 matches 14 bases. CDR1 and CDR2 (germline): WSHSY, SAAADI. With V trimmed by 6 bases and J by 7 bases, 2 bases remained unmatched. The CDR3 has 14 amino acids. This chain's CDR3 is CASRTSGRGNEQFF. In DNA form, the CDR3 reads TGCGCCAGCAGGACTAGCGGGAGGGGTAATGAGCAGTTCTTC.

In its sample, this clone was seen once. The chain couples TRBV6-6 to TRBJ1-2; no clear D. The CDR3 has 15 residues. CDR1 and CDR2 (germline): MNHNY, SVGAGI (reference sequence). Trimming pared 0 bases from V and 4 bases from J, leaving 12 bases between. CDR3 loop: CASSYSSTPGYGYTF. DNA of the CDR3: TGTGCCAGCAGTTACTCGTCCACGCCTGGCTATGGCTACACCTTC.

The chain carries TRBV18 and TRBJ1-4; TRBD1 is a possible D gene (5 bases). Germline V CDR1 and CDR2: KGHSH, LQKENI. Trimming cost V 3 bases and J 3 bases, with 11 bases left between them. This CDR3 is 15 amino acids long. CDR3 DNA: TGTGCCAGCTCACCTACGACAGAAGCTAATGAAAAACTGTTTTTT. This gives the protein CASSPTTEANEKLFF.

This chain links TRBV5-4 with TRBJ1-1; D is unclear. The CDR3 contains 15 residues. CDR1 SGHNT and CDR2 YYREEE come from the germline V gene (reference sequence). V lost 0 bases and J 1 base, leaving 10 bases between the germline ends. This CDR3 is CASSLGPGGNTEAFF. CDR3 nucleotide sequence: TGTGCCAGCAGCTTGGGGCCGGGAGGGAACACTGAAGCTTTCTTT.

This clone turned up a few times. This chain links TRBV5-1 with TRBJ2-7, with D possibly matching TRBD2 (7 bases). Trimming took off 4 bases at V and 6 bases at J, with 26 bases between the two ends. The CDR3 has 17 amino acids. CDR1 is SGHRS, CDR2 YFSETQ, per germline. DNA for the CDR3: TGCGCCAGCAGCGAACAGGGATTCCGTCGGGAGGTCCCCGAGCAGTACTTC. This codes for CASSEQGFRREVPEQYF.

The table lists this clone with a few counts. The gene calls are TRBV5-1 and TRBJ2-1; tentative D call: TRBD1 (6 bases). The length of the CDR3 is 16 residues. Trimming removed 0 bases from V and 12 bases from J, with 22 bases in between. Per germline, CDR1 SGHRS and CDR2 YFSETQ. CDR3 region: CASSLESGDSTMRQFF. In DNA, the CDR3 is TGCGCCAGCAGCTTGGAGTCAGGGGATTCTACAATGAGGCAGTTCTTC. Combining the CDR3 with reference TRBV5-1 and TRBJ2-1 gives the whole variable domain KAGVTQTPRYLIKTRGQQVTLSCSPISGHRSVSWYQQTPGQGLQFLFEYFSETQRNKGNFPGRFSGRQFSNSRSEMNVSTLELGDSALYLCASSLESGDSTMRQFFGPGTRLTVL.

The chain joins TRBV19 to TRBJ1-5, with D maybe TRBD1 (6 bases). V was clipped by 5 bases and J by 3 bases, with 17 bases between them. The V gene's germline CDR1 is LNHDA and CDR2 SQIVND (reference sequence). The CDR3 has 16 amino acids. The CDR3 here is CASSPRGTGINQPQHF. CDR3 in DNA: TGTGCCAGTAGTCCCCGGGGCACAGGGATCAATCAGCCCCAGCATTTT.

This chain joins TRBV4-2 and TRBJ2-1; 9 bases align to TRBD2. The CDR3 has 15 amino acids. CDR1 and CDR2 (germline): LGHNA, YNFKEQ. V was pared by 0 bases and J by 5 bases, with 2 bases of the junction left unmatched. The CDR3 loop reads CASSQDLAGNNEQFF. In DNA, the CDR3 is TGTGCCAGCAGCCAAGACCTAGCGGGAAACAATGAGCAGTTCTTC.

This chain links TRBV5-5 with TRBJ2-7; TRBD2 matches 13 bases. This CDR3 spans 15 amino acids. Looked up from germline, CDR1 is SGHKS and CDR2 is YYEKEE (reference sequence). V trimming: 4 bases; J trimming: 7 bases; junction bases outside the gene matches: 8. The CDR3 here is CASSQAGLAGVEQYF. The DNA for the CDR3 is TGTGCCAGCAGCCAGGCTGGACTAGCGGGAGTTGAGCAGTACTTC.

V and J are TRBV19 and TRBJ2-2; TRBD2 aligns across 7 bases. This CDR3 region has 14 residues. V lost 3 bases and J lost 6; bases outside the gene matches: 4. From germline, CDR1 is LNHDA and CDR2 SQIVND (reference sequence). For the CDR3, the DNA is TGTGCCAGTAGTATTGGGAGGGTAGCCGGGGAGCTGTTTTTT. As protein: CASSIGRVAGELFF. Full variable domain (missing parts from reference TRBV19 and TRBJ2-2): DGGITQSPKYLFRKEGQNVTLSCEQNLNHDAMYWYRQDPGQGLRLIYYSQIVNDFQKGDIAEGYSVSREKKESFPLTVTSAQKNPTAFYLCASSIGRVAGELFFGEGSRLTVL.

Details on this clone: At the DNA level, this CDR3 is encoded by other sequences in the same sample as well. The chain couples TRBV18 to TRBJ2-5; D gene unclear. Germline CDR1 KGHSH, CDR2 LQKENI. The CDR3 is 12 amino acids. The V end lost 5 bases, the J end lost 0 bases, and 4 bases lay between the germline ends. The DNA of the CDR3 is TGTGCCAGCTCATTGTACCAAGAGACCCAGTACTTC. Its translation is CASSLYQETQYF.

The chain links TRBV7-2 to TRBJ1-3; 7 bases are a match to TRBD1. Germline V gene lookup returns CDR1 SGHTA and CDR2 FQGNSA. This CDR3 comprises 14 residues. V lost 5 bases and J lost 4; bases outside the gene matches: 5. This chain's CDR3 is CASSPGGVGNTIYF. Here the CDR3 DNA reads TGTGCCAGCAGCCCAGGGGGGGTAGGAAACACCATATATTTT. The whole variable domain, remainder taken from reference TRBV7-2 and TRBJ1-3, is GAGVSQSPSNKVTEKGKDVELRCDPISGHTALYWYRQSLGQGLEFLIYFQGNSAPDKSGLPSDRFSAERTGGSVSTLTIQRTQQEDSAVYLCASSPGGVGNTIYFGEGSWLTVV.